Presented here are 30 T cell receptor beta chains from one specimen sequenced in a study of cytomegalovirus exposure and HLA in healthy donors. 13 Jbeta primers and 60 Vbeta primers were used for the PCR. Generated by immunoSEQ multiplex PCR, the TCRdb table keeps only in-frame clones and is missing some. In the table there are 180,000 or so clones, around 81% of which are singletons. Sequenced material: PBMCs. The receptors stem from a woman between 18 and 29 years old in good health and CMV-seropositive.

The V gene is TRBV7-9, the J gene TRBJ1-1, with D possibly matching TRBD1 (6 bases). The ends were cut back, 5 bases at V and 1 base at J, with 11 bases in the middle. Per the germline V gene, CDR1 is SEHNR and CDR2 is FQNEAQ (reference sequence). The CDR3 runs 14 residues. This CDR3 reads CASSPLDRNTEAFF. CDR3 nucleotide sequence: TGTGCCAGCAGCCCCCTGGACAGGAACACTGAAGCTTTCTTT.

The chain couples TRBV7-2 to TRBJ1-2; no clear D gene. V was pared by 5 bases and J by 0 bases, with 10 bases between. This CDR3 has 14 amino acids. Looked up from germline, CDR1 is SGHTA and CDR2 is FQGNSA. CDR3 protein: CASSPHRANYGYTF. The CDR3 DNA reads TGTGCCAGCAGCCCTCATAGAGCTAACTATGGCTACACCTTC.

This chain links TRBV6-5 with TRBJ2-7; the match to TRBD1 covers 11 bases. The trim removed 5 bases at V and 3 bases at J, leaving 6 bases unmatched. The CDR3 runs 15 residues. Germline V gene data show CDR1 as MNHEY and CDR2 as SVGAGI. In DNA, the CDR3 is TGTGCCAGCAGTAGAACGGGACAGGGGGACTACGAGCAGTACTTC. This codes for CASSRTGQGDYEQYF.

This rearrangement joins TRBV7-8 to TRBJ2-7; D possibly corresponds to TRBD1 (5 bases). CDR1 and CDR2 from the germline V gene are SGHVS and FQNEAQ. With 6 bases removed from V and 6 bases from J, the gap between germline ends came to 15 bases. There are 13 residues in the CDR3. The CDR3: CASRTVGSGEQYF. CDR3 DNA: TGTGCCAGCAGGACAGTGGGCAGTGGCGAGCAGTACTTC.

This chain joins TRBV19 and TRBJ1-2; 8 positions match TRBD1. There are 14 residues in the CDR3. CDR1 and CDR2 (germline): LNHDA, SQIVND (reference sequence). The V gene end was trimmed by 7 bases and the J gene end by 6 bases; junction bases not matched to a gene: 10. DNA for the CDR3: TGTGCCAGTATCCCGAGGACAGGGTGGCATGGCTACACCTTC. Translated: CASIPRTGWHGYTF.

CDR3 sequence: CASSASLAGGRDTQYF. The CDR3 DNA reads as TGTGCCAGCAGCGCCTCCTTAGCGGGGGGGCGTGATACGCAGTATTTT. This sequence joins TRBV9 and TRBJ2-3, with 11 bases fitting TRBD2. CDR3 size: 16 residues. V trimming: 3 bases; J trimming: 6 bases; junction bases outside the gene matches: 9. Per the germline V gene, CDR1 is SGDLS and CDR2 is YYNGEE.

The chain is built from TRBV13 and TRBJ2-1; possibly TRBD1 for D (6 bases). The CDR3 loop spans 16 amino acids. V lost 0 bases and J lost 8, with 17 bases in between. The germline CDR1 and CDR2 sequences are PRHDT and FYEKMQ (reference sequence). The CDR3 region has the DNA TGTGCCAGCAGCTTAGGCTTGGGGGCTTATCGGGATGAGCAGTTCTTC. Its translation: CASSLGLGAYRDEQFF.

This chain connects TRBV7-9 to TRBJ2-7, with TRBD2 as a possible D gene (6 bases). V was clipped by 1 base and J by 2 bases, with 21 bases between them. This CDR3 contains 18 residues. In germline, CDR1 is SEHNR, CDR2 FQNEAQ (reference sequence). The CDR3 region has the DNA TGTGCCAGCAGCTTAGACCGTATCACCGGCGGGGTAACCTACGAGCAGTACTTC. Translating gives CASSLDRITGGVTYEQYF.

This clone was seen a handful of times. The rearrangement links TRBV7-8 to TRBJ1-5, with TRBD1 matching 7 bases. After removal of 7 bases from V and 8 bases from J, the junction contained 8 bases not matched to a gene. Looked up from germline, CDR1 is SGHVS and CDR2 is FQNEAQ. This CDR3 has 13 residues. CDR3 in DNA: TGTGCCAGCACTACGACCCAGGGGGAGCCCCAGCATTTT. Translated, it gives CASTTTQGEPQHF. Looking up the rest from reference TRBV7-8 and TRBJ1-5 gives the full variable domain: GAGVSQSPRYKVAKRGQDVALRCDPISGHVSLFWYQQALGQGPEFLTYFQNEAQLDKSGLPSDRFFAERPEGSVSTLKIQRTQQEDSAVYLCASTTTQGEPQHFGDGTRLSIL.

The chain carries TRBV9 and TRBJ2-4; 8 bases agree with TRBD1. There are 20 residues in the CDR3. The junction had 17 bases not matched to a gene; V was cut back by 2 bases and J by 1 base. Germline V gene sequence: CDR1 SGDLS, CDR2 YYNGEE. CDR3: CASSVLSDRAEAAAKNIQYF. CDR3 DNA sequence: TGTGCCAGCAGCGTGCTCTCGGACAGGGCTGAGGCCGCGGCCAAAAACATTCAGTACTTC.

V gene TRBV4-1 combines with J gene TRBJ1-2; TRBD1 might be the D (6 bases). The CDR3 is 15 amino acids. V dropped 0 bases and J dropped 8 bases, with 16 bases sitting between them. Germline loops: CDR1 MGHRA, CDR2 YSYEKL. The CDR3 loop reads CASSQDPTGLEGYTF. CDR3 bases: TGCGCCAGCAGCCAAGACCCCACAGGGTTAGAGGGCTACACCTTC.

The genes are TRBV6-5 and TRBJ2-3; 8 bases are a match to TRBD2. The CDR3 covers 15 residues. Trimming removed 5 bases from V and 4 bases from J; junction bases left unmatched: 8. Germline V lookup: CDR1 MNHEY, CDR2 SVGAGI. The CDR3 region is CASSDLAGSSDTQYF. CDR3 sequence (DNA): TGTGCCAGCAGTGACTTAGCGGGGAGCTCAGATACGCAGTATTTT.

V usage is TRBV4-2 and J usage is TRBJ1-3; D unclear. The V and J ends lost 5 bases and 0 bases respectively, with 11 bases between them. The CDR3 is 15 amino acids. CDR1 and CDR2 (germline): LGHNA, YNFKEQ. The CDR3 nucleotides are TGTGCCAGCAGCTTGACTCCCACCTCTGGAAACACCATATATTTT. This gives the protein CASSLTPTSGNTIYF.

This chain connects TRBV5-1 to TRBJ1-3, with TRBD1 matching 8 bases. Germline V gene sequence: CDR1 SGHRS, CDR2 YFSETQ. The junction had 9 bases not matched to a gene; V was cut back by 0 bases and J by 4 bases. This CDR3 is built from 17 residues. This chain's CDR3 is CASSLGFGRGPGNTIYF. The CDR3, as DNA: TGCGCCAGCAGCTTGGGCTTTGGCAGGGGGCCAGGAAACACCATATATTTT.

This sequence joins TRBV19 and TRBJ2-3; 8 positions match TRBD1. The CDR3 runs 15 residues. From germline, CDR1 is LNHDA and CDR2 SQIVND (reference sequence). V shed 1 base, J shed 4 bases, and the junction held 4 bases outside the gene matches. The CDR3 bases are TGTGCCAGTAGTATAGGGGCCAGGGGGCCAGATACGCAGTATTTT. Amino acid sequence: CASSIGARGPDTQYF.

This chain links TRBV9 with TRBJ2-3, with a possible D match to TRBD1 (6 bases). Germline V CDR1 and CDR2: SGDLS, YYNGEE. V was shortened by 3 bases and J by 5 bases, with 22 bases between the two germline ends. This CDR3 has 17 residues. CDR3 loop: CASSAGDGQLLGDTQYF. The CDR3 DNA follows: TGTGCCAGCAGCGCCGGTGACGGACAGCTCTTAGGAGATACGCAGTATTTT.

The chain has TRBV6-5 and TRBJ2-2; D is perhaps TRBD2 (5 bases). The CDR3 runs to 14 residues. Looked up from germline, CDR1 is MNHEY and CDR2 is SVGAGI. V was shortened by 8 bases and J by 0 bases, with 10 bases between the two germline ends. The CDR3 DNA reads TGTGCCAGCTGGAGGTACGCGAACACCGGGGAGCTGTTTTTT. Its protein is CASWRYANTGELFF.

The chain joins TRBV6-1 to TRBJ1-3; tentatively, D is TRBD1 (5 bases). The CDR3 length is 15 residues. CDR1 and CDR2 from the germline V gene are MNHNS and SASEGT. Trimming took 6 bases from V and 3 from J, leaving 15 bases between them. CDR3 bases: TGTGCCAGCAGGGCAGGGAGGCCTCGTGGAAACACCATATATTTT. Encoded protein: CASRAGRPRGNTIYF.

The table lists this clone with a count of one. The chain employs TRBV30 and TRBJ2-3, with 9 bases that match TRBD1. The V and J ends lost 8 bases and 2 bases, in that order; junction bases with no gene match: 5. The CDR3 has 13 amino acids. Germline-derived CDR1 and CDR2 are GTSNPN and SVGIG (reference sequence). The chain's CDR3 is CAGGDRATDTQYF. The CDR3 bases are TGTGCCGGAGGGGACAGGGCCACAGATACGCAGTATTTT. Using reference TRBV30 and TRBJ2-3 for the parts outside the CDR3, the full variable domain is SQTIHQWPATLVQPVGSPLSLECTVEGTSNPNLYWYRQAAGRGLQLLFYSVGIGQISSEVPQNLSASRPQDRQFILSSKKLLLSDSGFYLCAGGDRATDTQYFGPGTRLTVL.

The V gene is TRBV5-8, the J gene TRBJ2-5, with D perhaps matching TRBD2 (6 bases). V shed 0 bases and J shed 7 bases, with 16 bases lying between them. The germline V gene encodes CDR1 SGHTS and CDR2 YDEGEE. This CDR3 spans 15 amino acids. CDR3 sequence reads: CASSLVRLEGGTQYF. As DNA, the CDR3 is TGTGCCAGCAGCTTGGTCCGACTTGAGGGAGGGACCCAGTACTTC. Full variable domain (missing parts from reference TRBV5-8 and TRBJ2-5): EAGVTQSPTHLIKTRGQQATLRCSPISGHTSVYWYQQALGLGLQFLLWYDEGEERNRGNFPPRFSGRQFPNYSSELNVNALELEDSALYLCASSLVRLEGGTQYFGPGTRLLVL.

The CDR3 DNA sequence: TGTGCCTGGAGTGTATACAGTAACGGTGGCTACACCTTC. It is translated as CAWSVYSNGGYTF. This chain links TRBV30 with TRBJ1-2; D uncertain. Trimming took 0 bases from V and 7 from J, leaving 12 bases between them. The CDR3 is 13 residues long. Germline loops: CDR1 GTSNPN, CDR2 SVGIG (reference sequence).

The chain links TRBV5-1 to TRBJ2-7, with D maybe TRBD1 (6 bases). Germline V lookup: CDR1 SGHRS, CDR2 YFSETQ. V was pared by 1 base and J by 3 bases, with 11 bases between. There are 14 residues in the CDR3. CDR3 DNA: TGCGCCAGCAGCTTGATGAAAGGGGGCTACGAGCAGTACTTC. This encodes CASSLMKGGYEQYF.

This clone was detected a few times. The CDR3, as DNA: TGTGCCAGGATACCGGGAAGACTGTCCGCCGAGCAGTACTTC. As protein: CARIPGRLSAEQYF. The V and J genes are TRBV21-1 and TRBJ2-7; TRBD2, the table's D call, was not compared with the DNA. TRBV21-1 corresponds to a pseudogene. The CDR3 is made up of 14 amino acids.

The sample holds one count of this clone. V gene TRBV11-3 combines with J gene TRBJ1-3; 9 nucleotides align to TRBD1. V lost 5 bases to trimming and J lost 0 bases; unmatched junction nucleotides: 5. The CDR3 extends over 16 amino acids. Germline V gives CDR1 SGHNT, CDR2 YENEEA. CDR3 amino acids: CASSPGQGHSGNTIYF. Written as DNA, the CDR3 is TGTGCCAGCAGCCCCGGACAGGGGCACTCTGGAAACACCATATATTTT.

As DNA, the CDR3 is TGTGCCAGCACCACCGGGACAGTTTATGGTGAGCAGTTCTTC. Translated, it gives CASTTGTVYGEQFF. This sequence joins TRBV6-1 and TRBJ2-1; 7 bases fit TRBD1. Looked up from germline, CDR1 is MNHNS and CDR2 is SASEGT. The CDR3 consists of 14 residues. V lost 7 bases and J lost 9; bases outside the gene matches: 12.

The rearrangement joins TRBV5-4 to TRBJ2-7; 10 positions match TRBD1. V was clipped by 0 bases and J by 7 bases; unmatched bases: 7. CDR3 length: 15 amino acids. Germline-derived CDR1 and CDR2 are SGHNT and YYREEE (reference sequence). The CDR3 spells CASSLATGGRVEQYF. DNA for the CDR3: TGTGCCAGCAGCTTGGCGACAGGGGGCCGGGTTGAGCAGTACTTC.

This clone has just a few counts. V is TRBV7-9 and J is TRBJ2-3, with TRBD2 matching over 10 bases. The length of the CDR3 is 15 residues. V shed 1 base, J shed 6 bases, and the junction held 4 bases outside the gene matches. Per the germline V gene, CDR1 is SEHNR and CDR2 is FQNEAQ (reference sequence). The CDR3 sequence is CASSLDLAGADTQYF. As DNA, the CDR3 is TGTGCCAGCAGCTTAGATCTAGCGGGGGCCGATACGCAGTATTTT.

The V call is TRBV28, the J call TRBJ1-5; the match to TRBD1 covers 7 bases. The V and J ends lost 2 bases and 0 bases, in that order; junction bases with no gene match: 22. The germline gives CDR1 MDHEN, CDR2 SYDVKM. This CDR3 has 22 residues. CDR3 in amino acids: CASSLNFGEWGQTEYSNQPQHF. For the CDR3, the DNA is TGTGCCAGCAGTTTAAATTTTGGGGAGTGGGGACAGACTGAGTATAGCAATCAGCCCCAGCATTTT. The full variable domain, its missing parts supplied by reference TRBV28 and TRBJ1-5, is DVKVTQSSRYLVKRTGEKVFLECVQDMDHENMFWYRQDPGLGLRLIYFSYDVKMKEKGDIPEGYSVSREKKERFSLILESASTNQTSMYLCASSLNFGEWGQTEYSNQPQHFGDGTRLSIL.

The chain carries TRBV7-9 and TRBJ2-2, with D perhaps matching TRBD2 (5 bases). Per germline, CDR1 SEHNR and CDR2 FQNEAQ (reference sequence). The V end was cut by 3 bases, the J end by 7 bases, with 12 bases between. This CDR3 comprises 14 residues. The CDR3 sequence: CASSFPGYSGELFF. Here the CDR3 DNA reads TGTGCCAGCAGCTTTCCGGGGTACAGCGGGGAGCTGTTTTTT.

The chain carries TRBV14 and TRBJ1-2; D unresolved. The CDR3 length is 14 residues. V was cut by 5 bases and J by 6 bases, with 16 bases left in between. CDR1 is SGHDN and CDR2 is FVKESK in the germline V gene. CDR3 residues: CASSTLPGVDGYTF. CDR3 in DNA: TGTGCCAGCAGCACCCTCCCCGGGGTTGATGGCTACACCTTC.